This T cell receptor beta chain came from a study of T cell responses to AZD1222 COVID-19 vaccine. Profiling relied on immunoSEQ multiplex PCR, and the TCRdb table lists in-frame clones only, not all of them. The table has roughly 66,000 clones, 85% to 90% seen once. The germline CDR1 and CDR2 sequences are SGDLS and YYNGEE. Deletions cut 4 bases from V and 4 bases from J, with 9 bases between. This CDR3 contains 13 residues. The sample consisted of peripheral blood, taken 28 days after the second dose of the MenACWY control vaccine. The chain employs TRBV9 and TRBJ2-1, with D uncertain. This receptor was obtained from an adult who received the MenACWY meningococcal vaccine as a control. CDR3 residues: CASSPRSYNEQFF. CDR3 in DNA: TGTGCCAGCAGCCCCAGATCGTACAATGAGCAGTTCTTC.